The 10 T cell receptor beta chains reported below all come from one sample, sequenced in a study of blood T cell repertoires in COVID-19. Sequencing was performed with immunoSEQ multiplex PCR; in TCRdb, only in-frame clones are kept and a portion is missing. The table has 400,000 or so clones, approximately 92% seen once. The material sequenced was PBMCs or T cells enriched from blood (not recorded which). The receptors were gathered from a young man who had recovered from COVID-19.

This clone was recorded only once. The chain carries TRBV15 and TRBJ2-7; no clear D gene. The germline V gene encodes CDR1 LNHNV and CDR2 YYDKDF (reference sequence). The CDR3 totals 12 residues. V gave up 4 bases and J gave up 6 bases, with 10 bases separating them. CDR3 loop: CATSNGRSEQYF. The CDR3 DNA sequence: TGTGCCACCAGCAATGGCCGCAGCGAGCAGTACTTC. The full variable domain, its missing parts supplied by reference TRBV15 and TRBJ2-7, is DAMVIQNPRYQVTQFGKPVTLSCSQTLNHNVMYWYQQKSSQAPKLLFHYYDKDFNNEADTPDNFQSRRPNTSFCFLDIRSPGLGDTAMYLCATSNGRSEQYFGPGTRLTVT.

V usage is TRBV21-1 and J usage is TRBJ1-1; the table calls TRBD1, which could not be checked here. TRBV21-1 is classified as a pseudogene. The CDR3 spans 15 residues. The CDR3 loop reads CASSKTGQMNTEAFF. In DNA form, the CDR3 reads TGTGCCAGCAGCAAAACGGGACAGATGAACACTGAAGCTTTCTTT.

This clone was counted a single time. V gene TRBV7-2 combines with J gene TRBJ2-7; D possibly corresponds to TRBD2 (6 bases). The CDR3 loop spans 13 amino acids. Trimming removed 7 bases at V and 2 bases at J, with 12 bases between. Germline CDR1 SGHTA, CDR2 FQGNSA. CDR3 protein: CASKVGGTYEQYF. Here the CDR3 DNA reads TGTGCCAGCAAGGTTGGGGGGACCTACGAGCAGTACTTC.

The chain employs TRBV29-1 and TRBJ1-5; tentatively, D is TRBD1 (6 bases). Germline V gene lookup returns CDR1 SQVTM and CDR2 ANQGSEA. This CDR3 comprises 13 residues. Deletions cut 4 bases from V and 3 bases from J, with 10 bases between. The CDR3 sequence: CSVVTGHNQPQHF. The CDR3 DNA follows: TGCAGCGTTGTCACAGGGCACAATCAGCCCCAGCATTTT.

J is TRBJ2-1 and V is TRBV7-8; tentative D call: TRBD2 (6 bases). Germline V gene lookup returns CDR1 SGHVS and CDR2 FQNEAQ. CDR3 length: 15 residues. V lost 5 bases to trimming and J lost 1 base, with 12 bases between them. The CDR3 here is CASSQVAVSYNEQFF. The CDR3 DNA follows: TGTGCCAGCAGCCAAGTAGCGGTTTCCTACAATGAGCAGTTCTTC.

The V gene is TRBV27, the J gene TRBJ2-4, with D possibly matching TRBD1 (6 bases). Germline CDR1 is MNHEY and CDR2 is SMNVEV (reference sequence). CDR3 length equals 13 residues. V shed 6 bases and J shed 1 base, with 7 bases lying between them. The CDR3 nucleotides read TGTGCCAGCAGGCAGGGGGCCAAAAACATTCAGTACTTC. Amino acid sequence: CASRQGAKNIQYF.

This clone appeared a few times. V gene TRBV30 combines with J gene TRBJ1-1, with 7 bases lining up with TRBD1. The germline CDR1 and CDR2 sequences are GTSNPN and SVGIG (reference sequence). The CDR3 is 18 residues long. The J segment lost 2 bases and the V segment lost 0 bases, leaving 15 bases of the junction unmatched. The DNA of the CDR3 is TGTGCCTGGAGTGTACGTCGTCAGGGGGGCTGGTTAAACACTGAAGCTTTCTTT. This sequence encodes CAWSVRRQGGWLNTEAFF.

V is TRBV19 and J is TRBJ1-5, with 8 bases identical to TRBD1. Per germline, CDR1 LNHDA and CDR2 SQIVND (reference sequence). Unmatched junction bases numbered 12, after V lost 4 bases and J lost 1 base. The CDR3 totals 18 residues. The CDR3, as DNA: TGTGCCAGTAGTAGTGAGGACAGGGCGCATGGAAGCAATCAGCCCCAGCATTTT. It yields the protein CASSSEDRAHGSNQPQHF.

The chain links TRBV24-1 to TRBJ2-6, with 7 bases identical to TRBD1. Germline V gene data show CDR1 as KGHDR and CDR2 as SFDVKD. The CDR3 contains 17 residues. The V segment lost 4 bases and the J segment 4 bases; nucleotides outside the gene matches: 9. Here the CDR3 reads CATSDRRTGAGANVLTF. CDR3 DNA: TGTGCCACCAGTGACCGACGGACAGGCGCGGGGGCCAACGTCCTGACTTTC.

V usage is TRBV18 and J usage is TRBJ2-4; 12 positions match TRBD2. The CDR3 is 18 amino acids. V lost 3 bases and J lost 1; bases outside the gene matches: 7. Germline V gives CDR1 KGHSH, CDR2 LQKENI. The CDR3 DNA follows: TGTGCCAGCTCACCCGCCCCTAGCGGGAGGGAGGCCAAAAACATTCAGTACTTC. Its translation is CASSPAPSGREAKNIQYF.